These 6 T cell receptor beta chains share one sample of origin, sequenced in a study of T-cell reconstitution after alpha-beta-depleted transplantation in children. Unique molecular identifiers tagged the TCRbeta library. TCRdb recomputed calls from the PCR reads with MiXCR, one row per CDR3 protein. The sample lists about 640,000 distinct CDR3 sequences, around a sixth occurring once. This specimen was PBMCs from the stem cell graft donor, taken from the stem cell graft. The receptors here all came from a human donor who donated a stem cell graft to a child with acute myeloid leukemia.

In this sample, this clonotype turned up a few times. The genes are TRBV24-1 and TRBJ2-1; 8 bases agree with TRBD2. CDR1 is KGHDR, CDR2 SFDVKD, per germline. CDR3 length: 16 residues. V lost 4 bases to trimming and J lost 4 bases; unmatched junction nucleotides: 8. CDR3 amino acids: CATSEVAGTPYNEQFF. The DNA of the CDR3 is TGTGCCACCAGTGAAGTAGCGGGGACTCCTTACAATGAGCAGTTCTTC.

This clonotype was seen ten or more times. The gene calls are TRBV20-1 and TRBJ1-6; unclear D gene. V shed 4 bases and J shed 7 bases, with 11 bases lying between them. Per the germline V gene, CDR1 is DFQATT and CDR2 is SNEGSKA (reference sequence). The CDR3 loop spans 13 amino acids. The CDR3 sequence: CSAIREMNSPLHF. In nucleotides, the CDR3 is TGCAGTGCTATTCGGGAGATGAATTCACCCCTCCACTTT.

This clonotype was seen a handful of times. The chain combines TRBV21-1 with TRBJ2-5; TRBD1 is taken as the D call from the table, unchecked against the DNA. TRBV21-1 is labeled a pseudogene. The length of the CDR3 is 17 residues. The CDR3 DNA follows: TGTGCCAGCAGCAAAGACCCGCGGGGGAAAGATAAAGAGACCCAGTACTTC. It codes for CASSKDPRGKDKETQYF.

This clonotype has more than one count but fewer than ten. V and J are TRBV18 and TRBJ2-7; 7 positions agree with TRBD2. Per germline, CDR1 KGHSH and CDR2 LQKENI. CDR3 length equals 15 residues. The junction had 8 bases not matched to a gene; V was cut back by 1 base and J by 5 bases. DNA for the CDR3: TGTGCCAGCTCACCACGCCAGCGGGGTACCCACGAGCAGTACTTC. Its protein product is CASSPRQRGTHEQYF.

This clonotype was observed many times. V gene TRBV12-5 combines with J gene TRBJ2-3, with 9 bases that match TRBD1. The germline V gene encodes CDR1 LGHNT and CDR2 FRNRAP. CDR3 length: 16 amino acids. Unmatched junction bases numbered 8, after V lost 5 bases and J lost 2 bases. The CDR3 bases are TGTGCTAGTGGTCCCCGGGACAGGGAGCCCACAGATACGCAGTATTTT. Protein sequence: CASGPRDREPTDTQYF.

Many counts were recorded for this clonotype. At one boundary the junction diverges from the germline segment, which might be a read error. This chain joins TRBV5-1 and TRBJ2-1; no reliable D call. From germline, CDR1 is SGHRS and CDR2 YFSETQ. The CDR3 has 13 amino acids. CDR3 nucleotide sequence: TGTGCCAGCAGCCTAACAGATTACAATGAGCAGTTCTTC. Amino acid sequence: CASSLTDYNEQFF.